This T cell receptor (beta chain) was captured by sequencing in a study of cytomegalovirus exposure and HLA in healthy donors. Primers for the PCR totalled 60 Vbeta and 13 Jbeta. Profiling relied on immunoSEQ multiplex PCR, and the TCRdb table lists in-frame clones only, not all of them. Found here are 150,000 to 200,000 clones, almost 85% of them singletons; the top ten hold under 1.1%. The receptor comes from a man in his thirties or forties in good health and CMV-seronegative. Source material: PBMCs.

The DNA of the CDR3 is TGTGCCAGCAGCTTAGACAGGGGTTACAATGAGCAGTTCTTC. Amino acid sequence: CASSLDRGYNEQFF. The chain joins TRBV7-6 to TRBJ2-1; 7 bases are shared with TRBD1. V dropped 1 base and J dropped 4; count of bases not matched to a gene: 1. The CDR3 is 14 amino acids. Germline CDR1 reads SGHVS; CDR2 reads FNYEAQ.